This TCR beta chain derives from a study of a mutant IDH1 vaccine in newly diagnosed glioma. The V gene's germline CDR1 is SGHNT and CDR2 YYREEE (reference sequence). Trimming left V 3 bases short and J 7 bases short, with 13 bases between. This CDR3 is 13 amino acids long. Sequenced by immunoSEQ multiplex PCR; TCRdb stores in-frame clones only, minus some. The sample includes nearly 55,000 clones, approximately 80% of them seen just once. The time point denotes: week 5, during vaccination. Doses of 300 ug of mutant IDH1 20-mer peptide were given with topical imiquimod. Notes on this clone: Antigen specificity is unknown.

This chain connects TRBV5-4 to TRBJ1-2, with D unresolved. Sequenced material: PBMCs, taken from a glioma patient whose treatment included an IDH1 peptide vaccine. The clonotype was recovered from a man between 25 and 39 years old with glioma. The CDR3 region has the DNA TGTGCCAGCAGCTCCCGGACGGGAGCTGGCTACACCTTC. Protein product: CASSSRTGAGYTF. Looking up the rest from reference TRBV5-4 and TRBJ1-2 gives the full variable domain: ETGVTQSPTHLIKTRGQQVTLRCSSQSGHNTVSWYQQALGQGPQFIFQYYREEENGRGNFPPRFSGLQFPNYSSELNVNALELDDSALYLCASSSRTGAGYTFGSGTRLTVV.